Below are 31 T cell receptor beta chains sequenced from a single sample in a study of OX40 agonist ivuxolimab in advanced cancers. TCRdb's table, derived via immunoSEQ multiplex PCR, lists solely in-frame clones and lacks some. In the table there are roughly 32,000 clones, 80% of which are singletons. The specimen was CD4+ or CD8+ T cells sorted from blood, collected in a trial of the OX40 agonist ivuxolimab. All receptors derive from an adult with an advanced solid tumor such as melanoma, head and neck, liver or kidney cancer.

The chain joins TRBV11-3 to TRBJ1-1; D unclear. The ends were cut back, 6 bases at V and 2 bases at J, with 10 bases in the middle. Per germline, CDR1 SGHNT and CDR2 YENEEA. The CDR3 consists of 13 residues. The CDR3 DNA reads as TGTGCCAGCAGTATGGAGGAAAACACTGAAGCTTTCTTT. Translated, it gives CASSMEENTEAFF.

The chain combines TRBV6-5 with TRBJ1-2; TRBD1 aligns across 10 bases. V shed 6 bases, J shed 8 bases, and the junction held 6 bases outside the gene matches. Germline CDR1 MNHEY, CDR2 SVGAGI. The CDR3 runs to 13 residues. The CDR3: CASRRQGAEGYTF. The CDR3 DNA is TGTGCCAGCAGAAGACAGGGGGCAGAGGGCTACACCTTC.

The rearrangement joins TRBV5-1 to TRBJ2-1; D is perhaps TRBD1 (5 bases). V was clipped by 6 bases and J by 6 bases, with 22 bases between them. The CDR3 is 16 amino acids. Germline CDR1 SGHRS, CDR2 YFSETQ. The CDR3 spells CASTDGRKGVGNEQFF. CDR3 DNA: TGCGCCAGCACCGATGGACGGAAAGGGGTGGGCAATGAGCAGTTCTTC.

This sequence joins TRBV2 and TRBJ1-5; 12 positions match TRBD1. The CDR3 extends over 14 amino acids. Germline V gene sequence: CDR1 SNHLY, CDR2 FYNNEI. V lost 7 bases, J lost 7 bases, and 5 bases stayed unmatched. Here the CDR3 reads CASTPGQGAQPQHF. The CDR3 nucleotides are TGTGCCAGCACCCCGGGACAGGGGGCCCAGCCCCAGCATTTT.

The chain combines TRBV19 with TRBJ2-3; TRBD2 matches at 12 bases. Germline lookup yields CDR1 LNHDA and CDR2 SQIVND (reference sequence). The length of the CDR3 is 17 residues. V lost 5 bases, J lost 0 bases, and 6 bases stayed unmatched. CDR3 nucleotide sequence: TGTGCCAGTAGTCTAGCGGGGGGGACGTTCAGCACAGATACGCAGTATTTT. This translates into CASSLAGGTFSTDTQYF.

This CDR3 reads CASSLQVNEQFF. The DNA of the CDR3 is TGCGCCAGCAGCTTGCAGGTCAATGAGCAGTTCTTC. The J gene is TRBJ2-1, the V gene TRBV5-1; no firm D call. In germline, CDR1 is SGHRS, CDR2 YFSETQ. Trimming stripped 1 base from V and 6 bases from J, with 5 bases between. The CDR3 spans 12 residues.

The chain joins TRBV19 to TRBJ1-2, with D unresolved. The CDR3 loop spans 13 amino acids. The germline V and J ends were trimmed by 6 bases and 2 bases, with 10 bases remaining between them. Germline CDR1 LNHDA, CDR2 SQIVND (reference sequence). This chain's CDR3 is CASSPLGNYGYTF. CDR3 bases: TGTGCCAGTAGCCCATTAGGAAACTATGGCTACACCTTC.

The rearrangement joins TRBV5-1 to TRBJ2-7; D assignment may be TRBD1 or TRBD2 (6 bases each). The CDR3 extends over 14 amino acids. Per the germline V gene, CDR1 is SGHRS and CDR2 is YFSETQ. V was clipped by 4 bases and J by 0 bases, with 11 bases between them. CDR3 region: CASSPGASSYEQYF. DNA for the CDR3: TGCGCCAGCAGCCCGGGGGCTAGCTCCTACGAGCAGTACTTC.

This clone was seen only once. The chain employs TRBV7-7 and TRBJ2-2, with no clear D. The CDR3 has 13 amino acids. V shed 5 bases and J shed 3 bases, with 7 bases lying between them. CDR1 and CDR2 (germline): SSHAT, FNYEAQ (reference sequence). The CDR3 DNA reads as TGTGCCAGCAGCCTACAGTACACCGGGGAGCTGTTTTTT. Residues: CASSLQYTGELFF.

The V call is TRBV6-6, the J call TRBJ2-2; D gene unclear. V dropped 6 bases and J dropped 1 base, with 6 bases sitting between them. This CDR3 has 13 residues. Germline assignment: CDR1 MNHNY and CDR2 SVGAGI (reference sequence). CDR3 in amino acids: CASRPKNTGELFF. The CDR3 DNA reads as TGTGCCAGCAGGCCCAAGAACACCGGGGAGCTGTTTTTT.

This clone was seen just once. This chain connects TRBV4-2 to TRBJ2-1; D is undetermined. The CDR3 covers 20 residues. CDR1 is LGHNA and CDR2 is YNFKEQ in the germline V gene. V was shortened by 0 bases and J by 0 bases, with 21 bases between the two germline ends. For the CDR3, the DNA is TGTGCCAGCAGCCAAGATCTAATCACCTCCGCGTCTAGCTCCTACAATGAGCAGTTCTTC. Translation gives CASSQDLITSASSSYNEQFF.

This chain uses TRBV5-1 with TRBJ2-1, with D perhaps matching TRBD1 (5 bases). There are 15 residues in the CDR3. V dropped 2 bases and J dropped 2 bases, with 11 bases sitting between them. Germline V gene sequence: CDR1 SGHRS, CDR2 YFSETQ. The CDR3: CASSLGQGPYNEQFF. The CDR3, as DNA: TGCGCCAGCAGCTTAGGGCAGGGCCCCTACAATGAGCAGTTCTTC.

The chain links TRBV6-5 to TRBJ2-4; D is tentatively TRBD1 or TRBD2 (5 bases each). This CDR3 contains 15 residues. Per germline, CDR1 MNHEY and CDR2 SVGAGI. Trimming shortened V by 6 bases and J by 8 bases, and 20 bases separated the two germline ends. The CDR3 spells CASRKLGLARDIQYF. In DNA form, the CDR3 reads TGTGCCAGCAGGAAACTGGGCCTAGCCAGGGACATTCAGTACTTC.

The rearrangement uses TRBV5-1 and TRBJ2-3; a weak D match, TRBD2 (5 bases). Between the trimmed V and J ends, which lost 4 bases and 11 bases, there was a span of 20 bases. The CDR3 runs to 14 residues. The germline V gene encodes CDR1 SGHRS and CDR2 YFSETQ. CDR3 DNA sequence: TGCGCCAGCAGCCCCGAGGGATCGAGGATCAAGCAGTATTTT. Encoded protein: CASSPEGSRIKQYF.

CDR3 amino acids: CASIGTSGRKETQYF. The CDR3 DNA sequence: TGTGCCAGCATTGGGACTAGCGGGAGAAAAGAGACCCAGTACTTC. This chain links TRBV2 with TRBJ2-5, with 14 bases identical to TRBD2. The CDR3 is made up of 15 amino acids. The V and J ends lost 7 bases and 3 bases, in that order; junction bases with no gene match: 4. The germline V gene has CDR1 SNHLY and CDR2 FYNNEI.

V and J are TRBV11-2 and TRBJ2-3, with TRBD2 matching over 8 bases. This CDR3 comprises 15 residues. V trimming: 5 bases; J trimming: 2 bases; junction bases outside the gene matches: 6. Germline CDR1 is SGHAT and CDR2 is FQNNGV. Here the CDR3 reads CASSTGLAFTDTQYF. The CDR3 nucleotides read TGTGCCAGCAGCACCGGACTAGCCTTCACAGATACGCAGTATTTT.

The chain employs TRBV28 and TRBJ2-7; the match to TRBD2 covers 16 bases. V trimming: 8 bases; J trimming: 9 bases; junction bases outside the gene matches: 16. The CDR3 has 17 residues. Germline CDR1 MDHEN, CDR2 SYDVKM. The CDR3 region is CASSAGTSGGAIRGQYF. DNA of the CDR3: TGTGCCAGCTCGGCCGGGACTAGCGGGGGGGCCATCCGAGGGCAGTACTTC.

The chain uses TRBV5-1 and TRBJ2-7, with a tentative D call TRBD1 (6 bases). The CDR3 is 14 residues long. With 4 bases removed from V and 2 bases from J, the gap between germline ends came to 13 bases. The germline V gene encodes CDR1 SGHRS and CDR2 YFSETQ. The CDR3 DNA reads TGCGCCAGCAGCAGACAGGACGGCCCCTACGAGCAGTACTTC. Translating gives CASSRQDGPYEQYF.

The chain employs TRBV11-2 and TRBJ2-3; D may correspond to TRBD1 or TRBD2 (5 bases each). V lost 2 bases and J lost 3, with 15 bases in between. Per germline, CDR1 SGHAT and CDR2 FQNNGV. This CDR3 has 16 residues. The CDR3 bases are TGTGCCAGCAGCTTACTGGGACCCGTTTGGACAGATACGCAGTATTTT. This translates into CASSLLGPVWTDTQYF.

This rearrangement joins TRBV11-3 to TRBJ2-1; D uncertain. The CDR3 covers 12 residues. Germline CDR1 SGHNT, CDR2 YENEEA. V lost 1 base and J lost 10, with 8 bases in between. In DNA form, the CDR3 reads TGTGCCAGCAGCTTAGGAAGACCAGAGCAGTTCTTC. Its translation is CASSLGRPEQFF.

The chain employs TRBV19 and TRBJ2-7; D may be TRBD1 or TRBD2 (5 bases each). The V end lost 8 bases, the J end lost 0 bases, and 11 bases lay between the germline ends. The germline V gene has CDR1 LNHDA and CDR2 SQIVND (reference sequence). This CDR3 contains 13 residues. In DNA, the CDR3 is TGTGCCAGTGTCGAGGGGAACTCCTACGAGCAGTACTTC. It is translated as CASVEGNSYEQYF.

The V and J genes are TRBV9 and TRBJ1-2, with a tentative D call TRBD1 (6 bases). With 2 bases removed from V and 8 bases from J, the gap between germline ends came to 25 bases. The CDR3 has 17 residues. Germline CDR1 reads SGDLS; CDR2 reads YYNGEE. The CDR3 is CASSVGPGTGGSEGYTF. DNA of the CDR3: TGTGCCAGCAGCGTGGGCCCAGGTACTGGGGGCTCCGAAGGCTACACCTTC.

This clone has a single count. The CDR3 coding sequence is TGTGCCAGCAGCCACCAGGGGGGGGTAGCGGGGGCCACAGATACGCAGTATTTT. Translating gives CASSHQGGVAGATDTQYF. The chain couples TRBV4-2 to TRBJ2-3, with 9 positions matching TRBD2. V lost 3 bases and J lost 2; bases outside the gene matches: 12. CDR1 is LGHNA and CDR2 is YNFKEQ in the germline V gene. The CDR3 totals 18 residues.

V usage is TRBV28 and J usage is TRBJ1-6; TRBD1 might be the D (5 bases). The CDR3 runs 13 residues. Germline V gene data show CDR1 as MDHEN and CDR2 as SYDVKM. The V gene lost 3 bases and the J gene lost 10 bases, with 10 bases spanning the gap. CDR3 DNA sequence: TGTGCCAGCAGTTTCAGGGTGCAATCACCCCTCCACTTT. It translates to CASSFRVQSPLHF.

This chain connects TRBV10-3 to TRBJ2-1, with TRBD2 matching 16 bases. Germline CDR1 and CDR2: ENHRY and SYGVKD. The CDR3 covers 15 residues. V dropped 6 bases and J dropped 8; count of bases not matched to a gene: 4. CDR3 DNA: TGTGCCATCAGGGAGGGACTAGCGGGGGGGCATGAGCAGTTCTTC. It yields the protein CAIREGLAGGHEQFF.

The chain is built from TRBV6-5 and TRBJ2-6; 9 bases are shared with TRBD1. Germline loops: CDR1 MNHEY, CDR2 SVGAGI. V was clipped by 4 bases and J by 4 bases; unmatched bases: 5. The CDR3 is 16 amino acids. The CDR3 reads CASSSGTGRGANVLTF. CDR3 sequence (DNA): TGTGCCAGCAGTTCTGGGACAGGGCGCGGGGCCAACGTCCTGACTTTC.

In DNA, the CDR3 is TGCAGCGTTGGAGAGGGCCTGAGGTCCTACGAGCAGTACTTC. It translates to CSVGEGLRSYEQYF. The V gene is TRBV29-1, the J gene TRBJ2-7; possibly TRBD2 for D (5 bases). This CDR3 is built from 14 residues. V was pared by 4 bases and J by 1 base, with 14 bases between. The germline V gene encodes CDR1 SQVTM and CDR2 ANQGSEA.

CDR3 nucleotide sequence: TGTGCCAGCAGCTTAAAACTAGCGGGGGGGCCAGATACGCAGTATTTT. Translation: CASSLKLAGGPDTQYF. The rearrangement links TRBV13 to TRBJ2-3, with TRBD2 identical over 13 bases. The length of the CDR3 is 16 residues. J was trimmed by 4 bases and V by 2 bases; bases with no gene match: 3. Germline CDR1 PRHDT, CDR2 FYEKMQ (reference sequence).

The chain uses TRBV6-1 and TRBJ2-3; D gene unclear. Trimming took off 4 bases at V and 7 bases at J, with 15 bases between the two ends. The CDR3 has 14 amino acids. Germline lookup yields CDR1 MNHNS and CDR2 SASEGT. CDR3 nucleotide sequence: TGTGCCAGCAGTGTCGCAGGTGGGGTGAATACGCAGTATTTT. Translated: CASSVAGGVNTQYF.

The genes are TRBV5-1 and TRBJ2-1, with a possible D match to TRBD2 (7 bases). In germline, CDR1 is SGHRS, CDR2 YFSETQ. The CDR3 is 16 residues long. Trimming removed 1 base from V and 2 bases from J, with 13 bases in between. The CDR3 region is CASSLSGGAAYNEQFF. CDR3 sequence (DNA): TGCGCCAGCAGCTTGTCTGGGGGGGCTGCCTACAATGAGCAGTTCTTC.

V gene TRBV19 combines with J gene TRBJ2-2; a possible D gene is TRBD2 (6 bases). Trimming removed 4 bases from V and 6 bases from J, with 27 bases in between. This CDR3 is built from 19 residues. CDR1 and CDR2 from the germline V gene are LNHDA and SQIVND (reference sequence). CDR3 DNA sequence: TGTGCCAGTAGTAGGAGGGGAAACAGTAGAGTAACGGGTGCCGGGGAGCTGTTTTTT. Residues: CASSRRGNSRVTGAGELFF.